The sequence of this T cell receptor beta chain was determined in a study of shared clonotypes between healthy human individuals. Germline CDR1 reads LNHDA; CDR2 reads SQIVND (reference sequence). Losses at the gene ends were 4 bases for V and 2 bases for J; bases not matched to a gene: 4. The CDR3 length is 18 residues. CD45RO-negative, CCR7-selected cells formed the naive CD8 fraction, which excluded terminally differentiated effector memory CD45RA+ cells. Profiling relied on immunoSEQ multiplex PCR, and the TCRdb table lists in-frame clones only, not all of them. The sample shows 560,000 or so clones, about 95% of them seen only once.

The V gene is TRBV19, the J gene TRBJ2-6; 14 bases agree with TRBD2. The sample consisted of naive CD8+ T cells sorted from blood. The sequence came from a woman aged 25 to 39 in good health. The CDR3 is CASSTPGLAGAGANVLTF. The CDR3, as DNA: TGTGCCAGTAGTACTCCGGGACTAGCGGGAGCTGGGGCCAACGTCCTGACTTTC.